Listed here are 5 T cell receptor beta chains from one sample, sequenced in a study of blood T cell repertoires in COVID-19. Using immunoSEQ multiplex PCR, the repertoire was profiled, and TCRdb retains in-frame clones only, with some absent. The data hold hundreds of thousands of clones, with around 89% observed a single time. Sequencing was done on a sample of peripheral blood. Receptors were obtained from a woman aged 18-29 years with acute or convalescent COVID-19.

This rearrangement joins TRBV7-9 to TRBJ1-2; D gene uncertain. Trimming pared 4 bases from V and 5 bases from J, leaving 11 bases between. This CDR3 is 13 amino acids long. Per the germline V gene, CDR1 is SEHNR and CDR2 is FQNEAQ (reference sequence). The CDR3 DNA is TGTGCCAGCAGCTCCGCTCCGGGTTATGGCTACACCTTC. Its translation is CASSSAPGYGYTF.

V is TRBV19 and J is TRBJ1-6, with 8 bases matching TRBD1. The V segment lost 5 bases and the J segment 0 bases; nucleotides outside the gene matches: 6. Germline V gene sequence: CDR1 LNHDA, CDR2 SQIVND (reference sequence). This CDR3 region has 17 residues. The CDR3 DNA follows: TGTGCCAGTAGTTCCGGGACAGGAAGCTCCTATAATTCACCCCTCCACTTT. It translates to CASSSGTGSSYNSPLHF.

This clone was seen only once. The V call is TRBV10-3, the J call TRBJ1-1; 9 bases are shared with TRBD1. With V trimmed by 4 bases and J by 1 base, 4 bases remained unmatched. The CDR3 covers 15 residues. Germline loops: CDR1 ENHRY, CDR2 SYGVKD. The CDR3 DNA is TGTGCCATCAGTGGCGGACAGGGGCGGAACACTGAAGCTTTCTTT. This sequence encodes CAISGGQGRNTEAFF.

The chain carries TRBV29-1 and TRBJ1-2, with TRBD1 as a possible D gene (5 bases). Germline-derived CDR1 and CDR2 are SQVTM and ANQGSEA. V shed 2 bases and J shed 1 base, with 14 bases lying between them. This CDR3 is built from 15 residues. CDR3 DNA: TGCAGCGTTGAACCGGGGGACGGACTTAACTATGGCTACACCTTC. Translation: CSVEPGDGLNYGYTF.

This clone has just a few counts. Other DNA sequences in this specimen translate into the identical CDR3. The V call is TRBV6-1, the J call TRBJ2-7, with TRBD1 matching over 11 bases. J was trimmed by 3 bases and V by 0 bases; bases with no gene match: 1. The CDR3 covers 15 residues. Germline-derived CDR1 and CDR2 are MNHNS and SASEGT. The CDR3 nucleotides are TGTGCCAGCAGTGAAGCCGGGACAGGGGGCTACGAGCAGTACTTC. Encoded protein: CASSEAGTGGYEQYF.